The next 27 T cell receptor beta chains were all read from a single sample in a study of OX40 agonist ivuxolimab in advanced cancers. The library relied on the immunoSEQ multiplex PCR assay. The table comes from immuneACCESS by way of TCRdb, which keeps in-frame sequences with V and J called. Part of the clones is missing from these tables; in studies checked, under half for an unresolved V gene and the rest for unknown reasons. In all, the sample holds more than 65,000 clones, and roughly 94% of those were seen once. Jointly, the top ten make up 15% to 18% of the sample. Sequences were derived from CD4+ or CD8+ T cells sorted from blood, sampled in a trial of the OX40 agonist ivuxolimab. The receptor source for this set is an adult with an advanced solid tumor such as melanoma, head and neck, liver or kidney cancer.

The chain couples TRBV28 to TRBJ1-2; no definite D call. Trimming took 5 bases from V and 4 from J, leaving 14 bases between them. The CDR3 is 14 residues long. Germline V gene lookup returns CDR1 MDHEN and CDR2 SYDVKM. The DNA of the CDR3 is TGTGCCAGCAGTCCTCCCACGGGCTTCTATGGCTACACCTTC. Protein product: CASSPPTGFYGYTF.

V is TRBV7-7 and J is TRBJ1-1; possible D gene TRBD1, 6 bases. V was cut by 3 bases and J by 1 base, with 18 bases left in between. The CDR3 loop spans 17 amino acids. Germline V lookup: CDR1 SSHAT, CDR2 FNYEAQ (reference sequence). The CDR3 DNA sequence: TGTGCCAGCAGCTTTTTAAGTTCTCAGGGGCCGAACACTGAAGCTTTCTTT. As protein: CASSFLSSQGPNTEAFF.

The rearrangement links TRBV29-1 to TRBJ2-7, with 7 nucleotides matching TRBD1. Germline trimming cut 6 bases from V and 5 bases from J; bases unmatched to any gene: 7. Germline-derived CDR1 and CDR2 are SQVTM and ANQGSEA. This CDR3 spans 12 amino acids. The CDR3: CSVILDRDEQYF. CDR3 sequence (DNA): TGCAGCGTGATCCTCGACAGGGACGAGCAGTACTTC.

This chain joins TRBV4-3 and TRBJ2-1; tentative D call: TRBD1 (5 bases). Trimming took off 4 bases at V and 0 bases at J, with 10 bases between the two ends. The germline gives CDR1 LGHNA, CDR2 YSLEER. The CDR3 extends over 15 amino acids. The CDR3: CASSPRQSSYNEQFF. The DNA of the CDR3 is TGCGCCAGCAGCCCCAGACAGAGCTCCTACAATGAGCAGTTCTTC.

The chain links TRBV19 to TRBJ2-2; tentatively, D is TRBD2 (6 bases). Deletions cut 5 bases from V and 3 bases from J, with 10 bases between. The CDR3 runs 14 residues. CDR1 is LNHDA and CDR2 is SQIVND in the germline V gene (reference sequence). The CDR3 reads CASSPGVDTGELFF. Here the CDR3 DNA reads TGTGCCAGTAGTCCGGGGGTGGACACCGGGGAGCTGTTTTTT. Looking up the rest from reference TRBV19 and TRBJ2-2 gives the full variable domain: DGGITQSPKYLFRKEGQNVTLSCEQNLNHDAMYWYRQDPGQGLRLIYYSQIVNDFQKGDIAEGYSVSREKKESFPLTVTSAQKNPTAFYLCASSPGVDTGELFFGEGSRLTVL.

This clone was counted between two and nine times. The chain joins TRBV27 to TRBJ1-4; D gene unclear. Trimming cost V 5 bases and J 8 bases, with 9 bases left between them. Germline V gives CDR1 MNHEY, CDR2 SMNVEV (reference sequence). The CDR3 length is 12 residues. The CDR3 region is CASSVVGEKLFF. CDR3 bases: TGTGCCAGCAGTGTGGTCGGGGAAAAACTGTTTTTT.

The chain joins TRBV28 to TRBJ1-2; 7 bases align to TRBD1. Germline CDR1 is MDHEN and CDR2 is SYDVKM. CDR3 length: 14 residues. V lost 8 bases, J lost 3 bases, and 9 bases stayed unmatched. As DNA, the CDR3 is TGTGCCAGCCATCCCCGGGACAGCTACTATGGCTACACCTTC. It specifies CASHPRDSYYGYTF.

This clone was detected a few times. The junction departs from germline at one end; a sequencing error may be responsible. This chain links TRBV5-4 with TRBJ1-1; D is unclear. Per germline, CDR1 SGHNT and CDR2 YYREEE (reference sequence). There are 15 residues in the CDR3. The CDR3 DNA sequence: TGCGCCAGCAGCCAATTGGACGAAACGGACGGAGGGGCTTTCTTT. Translation gives CASSQLDETDGGAFF.

V is TRBV13 and J is TRBJ2-7; TRBD1 aligns across 12 bases. V shed 5 bases, J shed 6 bases, and the junction held 5 bases outside the gene matches. Germline loops: CDR1 PRHDT, CDR2 FYEKMQ (reference sequence). The CDR3 consists of 14 residues. The CDR3 sequence: CASSPGQGAFEQYF. In DNA, the CDR3 is TGTGCCAGCAGCCCGGGACAGGGGGCGTTCGAGCAGTACTTC.

The count of this clone is one. The gene calls are TRBV4-1 and TRBJ2-7, with 8 bases that match TRBD1. The CDR3 has 16 residues. V lost 0 bases, J lost 2 bases, and 6 bases stayed unmatched. Germline loops: CDR1 MGHRA, CDR2 YSYEKL. The CDR3 DNA reads TGCGCCAGCAGCCAAGAGGGGGACAGGCTCACCTACGAGCAGTACTTC. Its translation is CASSQEGDRLTYEQYF.

The chain is built from TRBV27 and TRBJ2-5, with 13 bases lining up with TRBD2. The CDR3 covers 18 residues. Germline CDR1 reads MNHEY; CDR2 reads SMNVEV (reference sequence). V trimming: 5 bases; J trimming: 5 bases; junction bases outside the gene matches: 14. The CDR3 DNA is TGTGCCAGCAGTCTCAGGGGGAGGACTAGCGGGAGCGGGGAGACCCAGTACTTC. It encodes CASSLRGRTSGSGETQYF.

The chain's CDR3 is CASSPTETLGNTGELFF. The CDR3 nucleotides read TGTGCCAGCTCACCGACAGAGACCCTTGGGAACACCGGGGAGCTGTTTTTT. This rearrangement joins TRBV18 to TRBJ2-2; a weak D match, TRBD1 (5 bases). The CDR3 has 17 residues. V was shortened by 3 bases and J by 1 base, with 15 bases between the two germline ends. CDR1 and CDR2 (germline): KGHSH, LQKENI.

The chain employs TRBV12-5 and TRBJ2-7; 7 bases are a match to TRBD2. Germline V gene lookup returns CDR1 LGHNT and CDR2 FRNRAP. This CDR3 comprises 14 residues. V dropped 7 bases and J dropped 0; count of bases not matched to a gene: 6. CDR3 sequence: CASATSEYSYEQYF. CDR3 DNA sequence: TGTGCTAGTGCTACTAGCGAATACTCCTACGAGCAGTACTTC.

The chain joins TRBV6-5 to TRBJ2-3, with no clear D. With 9 bases removed from V and 0 bases from J, the gap between germline ends came to 13 bases. Germline V lookup: CDR1 MNHEY, CDR2 SVGAGI. CDR3 length equals 14 residues. The CDR3 reads CASQPIPSTDTQYF. CDR3 coding DNA: TGTGCCAGTCAACCCATACCTAGCACAGATACGCAGTATTTT.

The rearrangement links TRBV5-8 to TRBJ2-5, with 7 bases fitting TRBD2. Germline-derived CDR1 and CDR2 are SGHTS and YDEGEE. The V segment lost 1 base and the J segment 3 bases; nucleotides outside the gene matches: 3. The CDR3 contains 14 residues. The CDR3 DNA reads as TGTGCCAGCAGCTTGCGGCTAGCGGAAGAGACCCAGTACTTC. This gives the protein CASSLRLAEETQYF.

The chain has TRBV6-1 and TRBJ2-7; TRBD2 aligns across 8 bases. The CDR3 covers 17 residues. J lost 0 bases, V lost 3 bases, and 10 bases had no gene match. CDR1 MNHNS and CDR2 SASEGT come from the germline V gene. CDR3 sequence (DNA): TGTGCCAGCAGTGAGGCCCAGAGCGGGAGCTTCTCCTACGAGCAGTACTTC. It encodes CASSEAQSGSFSYEQYF.

Only one count was recorded for this clone. J is TRBJ2-1 and V is TRBV7-2; TRBD2 matches 11 bases. The CDR3 is 18 amino acids. CDR1 and CDR2 from the germline V gene are SGHTA and FQGNSA. V lost 4 bases, J lost 5 bases, and 13 bases stayed unmatched. The CDR3 bases are TGTGCCAGCAGCTATCGGGGACTAGCGGAAAAGAGAGACAATGAGCAGTTCTTC. Residues: CASSYRGLAEKRDNEQFF.

The chain carries TRBV27 and TRBJ2-3; D is ambiguous. Per germline, CDR1 MNHEY and CDR2 SMNVEV (reference sequence). The CDR3 extends over 12 amino acids. V was cut by 6 bases and J by 1 base, with 5 bases left in between. CDR3 sequence (DNA): TGTGCCAGCAGCCGGGGCACAGATACGCAGTATTTT. This codes for CASSRGTDTQYF.

V is TRBV10-1 and J is TRBJ2-5; TRBD2 matches at 11 bases. The germline gives CDR1 WNHNN, CDR2 SYGVQD (reference sequence). Trimming took 2 bases from V and 5 from J; bases not matched to a gene: 10. The CDR3 runs 17 residues. As DNA, the CDR3 is TGCGCCAGCAGTGAGGCCCTGGCGAGGACTAGCGGGGAGACCCAGTACTTC. Translated, it gives CASSEALARTSGETQYF.

The chain has TRBV30 and TRBJ1-5; D not certain. Trimming cost V 5 bases and J 1 base, with 12 bases left between them. The CDR3 is made up of 14 amino acids. CDR1 and CDR2 (germline): GTSNPN, SVGIG (reference sequence). The CDR3 sequence is CAWVVPGSNQPQHF. CDR3 DNA sequence: TGTGCCTGGGTGGTTCCGGGGAGCAATCAGCCCCAGCATTTT.

The gene calls are TRBV5-4 and TRBJ1-5; the D gene is possibly TRBD1 (5 bases). Germline V gene lookup returns CDR1 SGHNT and CDR2 YYREEE (reference sequence). Trimming shortened V by 4 bases and J by 3 bases, and 14 bases separated the two germline ends. This CDR3 comprises 15 residues. In DNA, the CDR3 is TGTGCCAGCAGCCCCGGAGCAGGGTTCAATCAGCCCCAGCATTTT. Its protein is CASSPGAGFNQPQHF.

The genes are TRBV4-1 and TRBJ2-7, with 8 bases that match TRBD1. This CDR3 is 15 amino acids long. Germline V gene sequence: CDR1 MGHRA, CDR2 YSYEKL. J was trimmed by 2 bases and V by 3 bases; bases with no gene match: 6. The CDR3 DNA follows: TGCGCCAGCAGCCAGACCTGGACAGGGACCTACGAGCAGTACTTC. Its protein product is CASSQTWTGTYEQYF.

The chain uses TRBV11-3 and TRBJ2-3; TRBD1 matches 9 bases. J was trimmed by 6 bases and V by 5 bases; bases with no gene match: 9. The CDR3 length is 15 residues. Germline CDR1 SGHNT, CDR2 YENEEA. Here the CDR3 reads CASSPPGQGMDTQYF. The CDR3 coding sequence is TGTGCCAGCAGCCCACCGGGACAGGGTATGGATACGCAGTATTTT.

This chain uses TRBV6-5 with TRBJ2-7, with a possible D match to TRBD1 (6 bases). This CDR3 has 16 amino acids. Germline-derived CDR1 and CDR2 are MNHEY and SVGAGI. Trimming removed 0 bases from V and 6 bases from J, with 18 bases in between. The CDR3 sequence is CASSYSGMRTVSEQYF. Written as DNA, the CDR3 is TGTGCCAGCAGTTACTCGGGTATGAGGACAGTGTCCGAGCAGTACTTC.

This chain uses TRBV7-6 with TRBJ2-2, with D perhaps TRBD2 (7 bases). The CDR3 contains 17 residues. Germline V gene lookup returns CDR1 SGHVS and CDR2 FNYEAQ. V was shortened by 0 bases and J by 8 bases, with 19 bases between the two germline ends. CDR3 protein: CASSLAYVRGAPGELFF. CDR3 DNA: TGTGCCAGCAGCTTAGCGTACGTCCGGGGGGCGCCGGGGGAGCTGTTTTTT.

The chain uses TRBV29-1 and TRBJ2-1, with 10 positions matching TRBD1. V was clipped by 1 base and J by 3 bases; unmatched bases: 6. Germline loops: CDR1 SQVTM, CDR2 ANQGSEA. The CDR3 is made up of 16 amino acids. CDR3 in amino acids: CSVEGVGQGFYNEQFF. As DNA, the CDR3 is TGCAGCGTTGAAGGCGTGGGACAGGGGTTCTACAATGAGCAGTTCTTC.

The chain couples TRBV7-2 to TRBJ2-3; 10 positions agree with TRBD2. The CDR3 totals 17 residues. The germline gives CDR1 SGHTA, CDR2 FQGNSA. J lost 0 bases, V lost 2 bases, and 5 bases had no gene match. The CDR3 region is CASSLSTSGSSTDTQYF. The CDR3 DNA reads as TGTGCCAGCAGCTTATCGACTAGCGGGTCTAGCACAGATACGCAGTATTTT.